These 31 T cell receptor beta chains originate from one sample sequenced in a study of technical replicates of blood from a handful of donors. Data came from immunoSEQ multiplex PCR; TCRdb stores just in-frame clones and leaves some out. The sample yields 50,000 to 70,000 clones, 85% to 95% seen once. Sequenced input: PBMCs. Receptors originate from a human donor in good health. Some clones in this sample may be carry-over from other donors' samples.

V usage is TRBV6-6 and J usage is TRBJ2-7, with TRBD2 matching 10 bases. Germline assignment: CDR1 MNHNY and CDR2 SVGAGI (reference sequence). Unmatched junction bases numbered 8, after V lost 5 bases and J lost 4 bases. The CDR3 extends over 15 amino acids. The DNA for the CDR3 is TGTGCCAGCAGTCCGACAGCGGGGGGGACTTACGAGCAGTACTTC. Translation: CASSPTAGGTYEQYF.

CDR3 DNA: TGTGCCAGTAGTATTGCAGATTCACCCCTCCACTTT. This gives the protein CASSIADSPLHF. The chain employs TRBV19 and TRBJ1-6; D not certain. The CDR3 sequence is 12 residues long. Germline assignment: CDR1 LNHDA and CDR2 SQIVND (reference sequence). Trimming removed 3 bases from V and 8 bases from J, with 5 bases in between.

The rearrangement joins TRBV2 to TRBJ2-7; the D gene is possibly TRBD1 (5 bases). The CDR3 runs 14 residues. CDR1 and CDR2 (germline): SNHLY, FYNNEI. V lost 3 bases, J lost 3 bases, and 12 bases lay in between. The DNA of the CDR3 is TGTGCCAGCAGTGATAACAGGCACGACTACGAGCAGTACTTC. Translated, it gives CASSDNRHDYEQYF. Together with reference TRBV2 and TRBJ2-7, the CDR3 gives the full variable domain: EPEVTQTPSHQVTQMGQEVILRCVPISNHLYFYWYRQILGQKVEFLVSFYNNEISEKSEIFDDQFSVERPDGSNFTLKIRSTKLEDSAMYFCASSDNRHDYEQYFGPGTRLTVT.

The CDR3 bases are TGTGCCAGCAGCCTCGGCGGTGAGCAGTTCTTC. It translates to CASSLGGEQFF. The chain couples TRBV6-5 to TRBJ2-1; D is ambiguous. This CDR3 contains 11 residues. The V and J ends lost 6 bases and 9 bases respectively, with 9 bases between them. Germline V gene lookup returns CDR1 MNHEY and CDR2 SVGAGI.

This clone was seen a single time. The chain employs TRBV7-8 and TRBJ2-7, with D possibly being TRBD2 (6 bases). The germline V gene has CDR1 SGHVS and CDR2 FQNEAQ. V was trimmed by 8 bases and J by 3 bases, leaving 11 bases between them. The CDR3 has 12 residues. The CDR3 sequence is CASAGRSYEQYF. In DNA, the CDR3 is TGTGCCAGCGCGGGACGGAGCTACGAGCAGTACTTC.

This clone was observed a single time. The chain joins TRBV6-1 to TRBJ1-5; D is undetermined. The CDR3 spans 14 residues. V dropped 4 bases and J dropped 6 bases, with 13 bases sitting between them. CDR1 MNHNS and CDR2 SASEGT come from the germline V gene. This chain's CDR3 is CASSVSQNSQPQHF. CDR3 nucleotide sequence: TGTGCCAGCAGTGTGTCGCAAAACTCTCAGCCCCAGCATTTT.

J is TRBJ2-7 and V is TRBV4-3; TRBD2 matches 7 bases. Trimming removed 0 bases from V and 1 base from J; junction bases left unmatched: 6. The V gene's germline CDR1 is LGHNA and CDR2 YSLEER. The CDR3 extends over 16 amino acids. CDR3 residues: CASSQEWSGASYEQYF. The CDR3 region has the DNA TGCGCCAGCAGCCAAGAGTGGAGCGGGGCATCCTACGAGCAGTACTTC.

The J gene is TRBJ1-5, the V gene TRBV19, with TRBD1 matching over 7 bases. Germline lookup yields CDR1 LNHDA and CDR2 SQIVND (reference sequence). V gave up 9 bases and J gave up 7 bases; unmatched junction bases: 15. There are 15 residues in the CDR3. This CDR3 is CASQTAEGAGQPQHF. DNA for the CDR3: TGTGCCAGCCAAACGGCGGAGGGGGCAGGACAGCCCCAGCATTTT.

The V call is TRBV9, the J call TRBJ2-3; TRBD1 is a possible D gene (5 bases). Per the germline V gene, CDR1 is SGDLS and CDR2 is YYNGEE. Between the trimmed V and J ends, which lost 0 bases and 8 bases, there was a span of 10 bases. CDR3 length: 13 amino acids. CDR3 in DNA: TGTGCCAGCAGCGTAGAGGCGCAGGGTACGCAGTATTTT. It is translated as CASSVEAQGTQYF.

The gene calls are TRBV5-1 and TRBJ1-2; a possible D gene is TRBD1 (6 bases). The CDR3 extends over 15 amino acids. V lost 3 bases to trimming and J lost 4 bases, with 16 bases between them. Germline values: CDR1 SGHRS, CDR2 YFSETQ. CDR3 protein: CASSWGSQGAYGYTF. In DNA, the CDR3 is TGCGCCAGCAGCTGGGGCTCACAGGGAGCCTATGGCTACACCTTC.

This clone was seen more than once but under ten times. J is TRBJ2-6 and V is TRBV29-1; no firm D call. V was shortened by 5 bases and J by 0 bases, with 14 bases between the two germline ends. The CDR3 covers 16 residues. Germline lookup yields CDR1 SQVTM and CDR2 ANQGSEA. The CDR3 loop is CSVFSDINSGANVLTF. CDR3 coding DNA: TGCAGCGTTTTCTCAGACATAAACTCTGGGGCCAACGTCCTGACTTTC.

The rearrangement uses TRBV5-4 and TRBJ2-1; D is ambiguous. V was clipped by 5 bases and J by 4 bases, with 10 bases between them. CDR1 and CDR2 from the germline V gene are SGHNT and YYREEE (reference sequence). The CDR3 consists of 13 residues. CDR3 protein: CASSFTTYNEQFF. As DNA, the CDR3 is TGTGCCAGCAGTTTTACTACTTACAATGAGCAGTTCTTC.

The V call is TRBV7-2, the J call TRBJ1-2; 8 bases match TRBD1. Germline assignment: CDR1 SGHTA and CDR2 FQGNSA. V lost 8 bases to trimming and J lost 2 bases; unmatched junction nucleotides: 16. The CDR3 has 17 residues. The CDR3 sequence is CASQEDPQGALNYGYTF. For the CDR3, the DNA is TGTGCCAGCCAAGAGGACCCTCAGGGGGCACTAAACTATGGCTACACCTTC.

The V call is TRBV9, the J call TRBJ2-1; TRBD2 aligns across 9 bases. The germline CDR1 and CDR2 sequences are SGDLS and YYNGEE. CDR3 length: 16 residues. After removal of 3 bases from V and 6 bases from J, the junction contained 10 bases not matched to a gene. CDR3: CASSGTGRGGLNEQFF. CDR3 nucleotide sequence: TGTGCCAGCAGCGGAACCGGGCGGGGGGGCCTCAATGAGCAGTTCTTC.

V is TRBV29-1 and J is TRBJ2-5; tentatively, D is TRBD2 (5 bases). From germline, CDR1 is SQVTM and CDR2 ANQGSEA. This CDR3 region has 12 residues. Trimming stripped 4 bases from V and 5 bases from J, with 11 bases between. The CDR3 sequence: CSVGYRGETQYF. The CDR3 DNA reads as TGCAGCGTTGGCTATCGAGGGGAGACCCAGTACTTC.

With respect to this clone: One end of the junction varies from germline; a read error may be responsible. DNA for the CDR3: TGTGCCAGCAGCGGTGGGGCTCTGATCTTC. Translating gives CASSGGALIF. V is TRBV5-5 and J is TRBJ1-2, with D possibly being TRBD1 (5 bases). The germline gives CDR1 SGHKS, CDR2 YYEKEE (reference sequence). This CDR3 spans 10 amino acids.

The rearrangement uses TRBV2 and TRBJ1-3; unclear D gene. Trimming removed 3 bases at V and 0 bases at J, with 9 bases between. The length of the CDR3 is 15 residues. Germline V lookup: CDR1 SNHLY, CDR2 FYNNEI. CDR3 sequence: CASSDGGFSGNTIYF. The DNA for the CDR3 is TGTGCCAGCAGTGATGGAGGATTCTCTGGAAACACCATATATTTT. Filled out from reference TRBV2 and TRBJ1-3, the complete variable domain reads EPEVTQTPSHQVTQMGQEVILRCVPISNHLYFYWYRQILGQKVEFLVSFYNNEISEKSEIFDDQFSVERPDGSNFTLKIRSTKLEDSAMYFCASSDGGFSGNTIYFGEGSWLTVV.

This chain links TRBV5-1 with TRBJ1-3, with 7 bases aligning to TRBD1. With V trimmed by 4 bases and J by 4 bases, 8 bases remained unmatched. Germline lookup yields CDR1 SGHRS and CDR2 YFSETQ. The CDR3 contains 15 residues. The CDR3 here is CASSATGASGNTIYF. CDR3 nucleotide sequence: TGCGCCAGCAGCGCTACAGGGGCATCCGGAAACACCATATATTTT.

The V and J genes are TRBV7-8 and TRBJ2-7; 12 bases align to TRBD1. This CDR3 comprises 18 residues. Looked up from germline, CDR1 is SGHVS and CDR2 is FQNEAQ. V lost 5 bases to trimming and J lost 3 bases; unmatched junction nucleotides: 14. The CDR3 sequence is CASSHDPGQGASNYEQYF. For the CDR3, the DNA is TGTGCCAGCAGCCATGACCCGGGACAGGGGGCTTCGAACTACGAGCAGTACTTC.

The V gene is TRBV6-5, the J gene TRBJ1-6, with 7 bases fitting TRBD1. Germline V gene sequence: CDR1 MNHEY, CDR2 SVGAGI. The V gene end was trimmed by 6 bases and the J gene end by 12 bases; junction bases not matched to a gene: 14. This CDR3 region has 15 residues. The CDR3 protein is CASRVGTAKNGPLHF. The CDR3 DNA reads TGTGCCAGCAGAGTTGGGACAGCTAAGAATGGACCCCTCCACTTT.

This chain links TRBV9 with TRBJ1-3, with D unresolved. The ends were cut back, 1 base at V and 2 bases at J, with 4 bases in the middle. Per the germline V gene, CDR1 is SGDLS and CDR2 is YYNGEE. This CDR3 is built from 13 residues. CDR3 sequence (DNA): TGTGCCAGCAGCGTATCTCCTGGAAACACCATATATTTT. This codes for CASSVSPGNTIYF. The entire variable domain, with the rest obtained from reference TRBV9 and TRBJ1-3, is as follows: DSGVTQTPKHLITATGQRVTLRCSPRSGDLSVYWYQQSLDQGLQFLIQYYNGEERAKGNILERFSAQQFPDLHSELNLSSLELGDSALYFCASSVSPGNTIYFGEGSWLTVV.

V gene TRBV6-4 combines with J gene TRBJ2-2; 7 bases map to TRBD1. The length of the CDR3 is 14 residues. Losses at the gene ends were 6 bases for V and 4 bases for J; bases not matched to a gene: 5. CDR1 is MRHNA and CDR2 is SNTAGT in the germline V gene. CDR3 residues: CASSPRGSTGELFF. The CDR3 bases are TGTGCCAGCAGCCCCAGGGGGAGCACCGGGGAGCTGTTTTTT.

V is TRBV4-2 and J is TRBJ2-5; 16 nucleotides agree with TRBD2. After removal of 4 bases from V and 2 bases from J, the junction contained 10 bases not matched to a gene. CDR1 is LGHNA, CDR2 YNFKEQ, per germline. CDR3 length equals 19 residues. CDR3 sequence (DNA): TGTGCCAGCAGCCCTCGGGGGGGACTAGCGGGAGGGCCACAAGAGACCCAGTACTTC. Its translation: CASSPRGGLAGGPQETQYF.

V gene TRBV19 combines with J gene TRBJ2-1, with 9 bases lining up with TRBD2. The CDR3 spans 18 residues. CDR1 LNHDA and CDR2 SQIVND come from the germline V gene (reference sequence). J was trimmed by 3 bases and V by 4 bases; bases with no gene match: 13. DNA of the CDR3: TGTGCCAGTAGTACCCCCCCGGGGCTAGCGGGATTCTACAATGAGCAGTTCTTC. Translating it yields CASSTPPGLAGFYNEQFF.

The rearrangement links TRBV19 to TRBJ1-2; TRBD1 agrees at 11 bases. The CDR3 has 14 residues. With 7 bases clipped from V and 7 bases from J, the junction kept 8 bases outside the gene matches. Per the germline V gene, CDR1 is LNHDA and CDR2 is SQIVND (reference sequence). The chain's CDR3 is CASTPWDRGSGYTF. In DNA, the CDR3 is TGTGCCAGTACCCCATGGGACAGGGGGTCTGGCTACACCTTC.

This chain connects TRBV9 to TRBJ2-1; 8 bases fit TRBD1. V was clipped by 2 bases and J by 5 bases; unmatched bases: 6. The germline CDR1 and CDR2 sequences are SGDLS and YYNGEE. The CDR3 has 15 amino acids. The CDR3 protein is CASSVLRQGNNEQFF. The CDR3 nucleotides are TGTGCCAGCAGCGTGCTCCGACAGGGGAACAATGAGCAGTTCTTC.

The J gene is TRBJ2-2, the V gene TRBV4-3; tentatively, D is TRBD1 (6 bases). V shed 4 bases and J shed 6 bases, with 24 bases lying between them. From germline, CDR1 is LGHNA and CDR2 YSLEER. The CDR3 is 18 residues long. The CDR3 loop reads CASSLLGGLFRVPGELFF. For the CDR3, the DNA is TGCGCCAGCAGCCTTTTAGGGGGATTATTTCGGGTCCCCGGGGAGCTGTTTTTT.

In its sample, this clone was seen once. This chain joins TRBV6-1 and TRBJ1-2; D is possibly TRBD1 (5 bases). Germline V gene data show CDR1 as MNHNS and CDR2 as SASEGT. The V end was cut by 3 bases, the J end by 4 bases, with 15 bases between. The CDR3 runs 15 residues. The CDR3 region is CASSEAPARAYGYTF. CDR3 DNA: TGTGCCAGCAGTGAGGCCCCGGCCAGGGCCTATGGCTACACCTTC.

The V gene is TRBV5-1, the J gene TRBJ2-3; 8 positions agree with TRBD2. The J segment lost 6 bases and the V segment lost 4 bases, leaving 7 bases of the junction unmatched. The CDR3 covers 14 residues. Germline assignment: CDR1 SGHRS and CDR2 YFSETQ. The CDR3 bases are TGCGCCAGCAGCCCGAGGACTAGCAGTGATACGCAGTATTTT. Protein sequence: CASSPRTSSDTQYF.

V gene TRBV5-6 combines with J gene TRBJ1-2; D is undetermined. In germline, CDR1 is SGHDT, CDR2 YYEEEE. The CDR3 runs 17 residues. V lost 4 bases and J lost 3, with 22 bases in between. This CDR3 is CASSPRSWSFEDYGYTF. CDR3 nucleotide sequence: TGTGCCAGCAGCCCCCGTAGTTGGTCCTTCGAGGACTATGGCTACACCTTC.

The chain has TRBV5-6 and TRBJ2-1, with 8 nucleotides matching TRBD2. V lost 4 bases and J lost 7; bases outside the gene matches: 7. The CDR3 length is 14 residues. The germline V gene encodes CDR1 SGHDT and CDR2 YYEEEE. The CDR3 spells CASSQGTSRNEQFF. For the CDR3, the DNA is TGTGCCAGCAGCCAAGGGACTAGTCGGAATGAGCAGTTCTTC.